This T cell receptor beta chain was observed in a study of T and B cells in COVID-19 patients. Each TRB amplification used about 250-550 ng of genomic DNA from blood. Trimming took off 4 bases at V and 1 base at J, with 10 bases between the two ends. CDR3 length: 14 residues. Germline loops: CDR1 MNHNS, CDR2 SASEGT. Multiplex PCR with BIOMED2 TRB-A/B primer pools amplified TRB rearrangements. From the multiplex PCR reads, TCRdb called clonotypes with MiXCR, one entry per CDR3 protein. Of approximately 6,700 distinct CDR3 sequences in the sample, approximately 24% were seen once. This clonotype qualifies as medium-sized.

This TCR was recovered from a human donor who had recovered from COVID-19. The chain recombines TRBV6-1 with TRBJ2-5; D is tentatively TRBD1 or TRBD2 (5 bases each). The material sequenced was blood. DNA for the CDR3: TGTGCCAGCAGTGGGCCGGGACCCCAAGAGACCCAGTACTTC. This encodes CASSGPGPQETQYF.